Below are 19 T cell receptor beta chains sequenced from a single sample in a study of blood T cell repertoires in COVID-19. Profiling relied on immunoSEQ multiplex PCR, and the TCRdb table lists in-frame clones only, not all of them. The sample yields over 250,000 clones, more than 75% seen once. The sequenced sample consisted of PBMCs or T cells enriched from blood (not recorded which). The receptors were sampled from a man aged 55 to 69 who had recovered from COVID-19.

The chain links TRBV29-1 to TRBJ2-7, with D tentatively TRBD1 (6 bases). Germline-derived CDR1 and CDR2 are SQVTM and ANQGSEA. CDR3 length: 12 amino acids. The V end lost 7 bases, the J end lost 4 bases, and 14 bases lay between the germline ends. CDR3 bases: TGCAGCGCTCAGGGGCGCAGGTACGAGCAGTACTTC. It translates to CSAQGRRYEQYF.

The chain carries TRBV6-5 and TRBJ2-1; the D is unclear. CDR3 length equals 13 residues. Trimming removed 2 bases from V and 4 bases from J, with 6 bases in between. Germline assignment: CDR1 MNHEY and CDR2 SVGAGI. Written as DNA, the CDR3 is TGTGCCAGCAGTTACGGCTTTTACAATGAGCAGTTCTTC. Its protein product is CASSYGFYNEQFF.

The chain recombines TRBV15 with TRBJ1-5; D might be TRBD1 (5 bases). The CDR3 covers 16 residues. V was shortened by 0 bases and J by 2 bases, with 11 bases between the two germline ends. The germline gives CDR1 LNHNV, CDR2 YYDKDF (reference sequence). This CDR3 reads CATSRDGAGRNQPQHF. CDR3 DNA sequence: TGTGCCACCAGCAGAGATGGTGCAGGGCGCAATCAGCCCCAGCATTTT.

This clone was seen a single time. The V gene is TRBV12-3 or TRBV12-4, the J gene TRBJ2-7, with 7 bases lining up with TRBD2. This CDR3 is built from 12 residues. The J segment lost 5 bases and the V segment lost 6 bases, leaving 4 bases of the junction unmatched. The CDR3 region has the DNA TGTGCCAGCAGCCTGGGGGGGAACGAGCAGTACTTC. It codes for CASSLGGNEQYF.

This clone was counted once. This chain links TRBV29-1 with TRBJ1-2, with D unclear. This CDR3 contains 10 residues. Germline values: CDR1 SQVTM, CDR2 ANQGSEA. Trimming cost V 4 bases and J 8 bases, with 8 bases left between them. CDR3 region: CSVVSSGYTF. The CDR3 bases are TGCAGCGTTGTTAGTAGCGGCTACACCTTC.

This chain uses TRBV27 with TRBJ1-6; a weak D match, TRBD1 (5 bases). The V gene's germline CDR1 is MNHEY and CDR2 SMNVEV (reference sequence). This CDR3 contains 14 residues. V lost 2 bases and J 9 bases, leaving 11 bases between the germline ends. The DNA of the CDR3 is TGTGCCAGCAGTTTAGGGAGGGGAAGTTCACCCCTCCACTTT. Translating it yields CASSLGRGSSPLHF.

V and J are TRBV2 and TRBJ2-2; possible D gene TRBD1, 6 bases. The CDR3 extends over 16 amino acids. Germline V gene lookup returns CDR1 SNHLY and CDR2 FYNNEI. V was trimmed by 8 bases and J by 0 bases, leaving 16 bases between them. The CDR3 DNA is TGTGCCAGCGGGTCAGGGGCAAGCGCGAACACCGGGGAGCTGTTTTTT. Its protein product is CASGSGASANTGELFF.

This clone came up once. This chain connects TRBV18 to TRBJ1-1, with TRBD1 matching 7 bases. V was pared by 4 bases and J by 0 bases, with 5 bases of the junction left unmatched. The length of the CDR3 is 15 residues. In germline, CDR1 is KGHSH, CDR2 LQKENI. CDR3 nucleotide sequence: TGTGCCAGCTCACAGGGGGCTCAGATGAACACTGAAGCTTTCTTT. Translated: CASSQGAQMNTEAFF.

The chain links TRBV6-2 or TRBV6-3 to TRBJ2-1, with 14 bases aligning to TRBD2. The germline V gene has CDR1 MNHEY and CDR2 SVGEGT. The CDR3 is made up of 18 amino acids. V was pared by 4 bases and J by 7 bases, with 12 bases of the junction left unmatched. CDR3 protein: CASSLSSWTSGGLNEQFF. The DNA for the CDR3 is TGTGCCAGCAGTTTATCCTCCTGGACTAGCGGGGGGTTGAATGAGCAGTTCTTC.

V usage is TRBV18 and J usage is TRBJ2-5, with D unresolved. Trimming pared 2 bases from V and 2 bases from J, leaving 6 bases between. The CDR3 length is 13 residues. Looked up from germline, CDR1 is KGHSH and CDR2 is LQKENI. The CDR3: CASSPARQETQYF. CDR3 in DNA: TGTGCCAGCTCACCAGCGCGTCAAGAGACCCAGTACTTC.

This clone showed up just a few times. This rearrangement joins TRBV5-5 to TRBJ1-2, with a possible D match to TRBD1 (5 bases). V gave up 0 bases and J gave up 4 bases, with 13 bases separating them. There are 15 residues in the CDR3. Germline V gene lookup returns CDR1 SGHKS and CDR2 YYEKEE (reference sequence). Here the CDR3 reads CASSLDAGGAYGYTF. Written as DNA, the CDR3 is TGTGCCAGCAGCTTGGATGCCGGAGGGGCCTATGGCTACACCTTC. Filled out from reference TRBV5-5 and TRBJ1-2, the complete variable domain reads DAGVTQSPTHLIKTRGQQVTLRCSPISGHKSVSWYQQVLGQGPQFIFQYYEKEERGRGNFPDRFSARQFPNYSSELNVNALLLGDSALYLCASSLDAGGAYGYTFGSGTRLTVV.

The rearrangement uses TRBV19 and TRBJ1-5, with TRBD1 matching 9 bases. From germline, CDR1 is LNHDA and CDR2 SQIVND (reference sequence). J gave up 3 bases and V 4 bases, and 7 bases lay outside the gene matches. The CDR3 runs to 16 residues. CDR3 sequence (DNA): TGTGCCAGTAGTACCGAGGGACAGGGTCCCAATCAGCCCCAGCATTTT. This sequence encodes CASSTEGQGPNQPQHF.

The CDR3 DNA reads TGTGCCACCAGCAGAACTCGGGACAGTGGCTACACCTTC. Its protein is CATSRTRDSGYTF. The chain is built from TRBV15 and TRBJ1-2, with 7 bases identical to TRBD1. Losses at the gene ends were 2 bases for V and 7 bases for J; bases not matched to a gene: 4. Germline V gives CDR1 LNHNV, CDR2 YYDKDF (reference sequence). The CDR3 covers 13 residues.

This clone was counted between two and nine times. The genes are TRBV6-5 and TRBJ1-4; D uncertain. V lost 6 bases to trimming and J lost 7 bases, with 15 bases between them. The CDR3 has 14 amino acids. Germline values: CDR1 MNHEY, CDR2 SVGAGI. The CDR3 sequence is CASRPDIVREKLFF. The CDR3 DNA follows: TGTGCCAGCAGGCCCGATATCGTGCGTGAAAAACTGTTTTTT.

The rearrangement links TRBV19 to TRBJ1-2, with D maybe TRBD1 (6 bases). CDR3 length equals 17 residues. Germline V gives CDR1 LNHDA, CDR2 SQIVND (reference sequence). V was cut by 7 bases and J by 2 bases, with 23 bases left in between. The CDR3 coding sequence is TGTGCCAGTACCACCATACAGGGAAGGAATAGGAACTATGGCTACACCTTC. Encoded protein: CASTTIQGRNRNYGYTF.

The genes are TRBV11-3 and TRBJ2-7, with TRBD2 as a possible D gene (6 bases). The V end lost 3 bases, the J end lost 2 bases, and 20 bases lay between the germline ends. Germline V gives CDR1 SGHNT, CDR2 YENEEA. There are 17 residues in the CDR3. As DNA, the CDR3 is TGTGCCAGCAGCTTTCTAGGTCGTAGCGGAGGGCCCTACGAGCAGTACTTC. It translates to CASSFLGRSGGPYEQYF.

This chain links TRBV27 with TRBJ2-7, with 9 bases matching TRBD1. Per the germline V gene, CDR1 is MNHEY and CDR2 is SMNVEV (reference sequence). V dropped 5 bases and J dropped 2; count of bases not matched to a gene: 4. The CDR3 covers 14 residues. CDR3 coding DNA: TGTGCCAGCAGTCCGGGACAGGGTCCCTACGAGCAGTACTTC. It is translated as CASSPGQGPYEQYF.

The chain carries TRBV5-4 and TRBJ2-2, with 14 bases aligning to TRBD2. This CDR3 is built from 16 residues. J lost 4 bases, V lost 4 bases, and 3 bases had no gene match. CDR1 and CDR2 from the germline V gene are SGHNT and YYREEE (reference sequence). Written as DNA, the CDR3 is TGTGCCAGCAGCGGGGGACTAGCGGGAGCCACCGGGGAGCTGTTTTTT. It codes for CASSGGLAGATGELFF.

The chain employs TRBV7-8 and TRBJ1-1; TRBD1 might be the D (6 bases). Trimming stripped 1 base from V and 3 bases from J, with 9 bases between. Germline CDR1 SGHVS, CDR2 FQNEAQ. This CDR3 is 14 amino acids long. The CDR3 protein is CASSLDRVDTEAFF. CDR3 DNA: TGTGCCAGCAGCTTAGACAGGGTCGACACTGAAGCTTTCTTT.